Following are 25 T cell receptor beta chains from one sample sequenced in a study of T cell responses to AZD1222 COVID-19 vaccine. TCRdb's table, derived via immunoSEQ multiplex PCR, lists solely in-frame clones and lacks some. The data hold about 130,000 clones, with 70% to 90% observed a single time. Material: peripheral blood, obtained on day 0 of AZD1222 vaccination. The receptors derive from an adult in good health.

The chain has TRBV7-3 and TRBJ2-1, with D possibly matching TRBD2 (7 bases). The germline V gene has CDR1 SGHTA and CDR2 FQGTGA. The ends were cut back, 0 bases at V and 4 bases at J, with 10 bases in the middle. The CDR3 loop spans 15 amino acids. DNA of the CDR3: TGTGCCAGCAGCTTAACGGGGGGGCCGTACAATGAGCAGTTCTTC. This codes for CASSLTGGPYNEQFF.

This rearrangement joins TRBV4-3 to TRBJ2-5; D is perhaps TRBD2 (6 bases). Germline V CDR1 and CDR2: LGHNA, YSLEER. The CDR3 totals 15 residues. V lost 0 bases and J 4 bases, leaving 12 bases between the germline ends. For the CDR3, the DNA is TGCGCCAGCAGCCAAGATCAACTAGCTGGAGAGACCCAGTACTTC. This codes for CASSQDQLAGETQYF.

The chain couples TRBV4-3 to TRBJ2-1, with D maybe TRBD2 (6 bases). V lost 0 bases and J 9 bases, leaving 9 bases between the germline ends. CDR3 length equals 13 residues. Germline V gene sequence: CDR1 LGHNA, CDR2 YSLEER. Here the CDR3 reads CASSQDRRGEQFF. The CDR3 nucleotides read TGCGCCAGCAGCCAAGATAGGCGGGGTGAGCAGTTCTTC.

The V gene is TRBV10-1, the J gene TRBJ1-2, with no clear D. V lost 0 bases to trimming and J lost 2 bases, with 10 bases between them. Germline CDR1 WNHNN, CDR2 SYGVQD (reference sequence). The CDR3 runs 15 residues. DNA for the CDR3: TGCGCCAGCAGTGAGTCGAGACTCCCCAACTATGGCTACACCTTC. It is translated as CASSESRLPNYGYTF.

The chain joins TRBV12-5 to TRBJ2-7; TRBD1 aligns across 9 bases. This CDR3 spans 14 amino acids. Germline V gene lookup returns CDR1 LGHNT and CDR2 FRNRAP. The J segment lost 3 bases and the V segment lost 6 bases, leaving 6 bases of the junction unmatched. As DNA, the CDR3 is TGTGCTAGTGGCCTCCGGACAGGGGACTACGAGCAGTACTTC. As protein: CASGLRTGDYEQYF.

This rearrangement joins TRBV11-2 to TRBJ2-1; D is perhaps TRBD2 (5 bases). V was cut by 1 base and J by 4 bases, with 11 bases left in between. The CDR3 contains 15 residues. Per the germline V gene, CDR1 is SGHAT and CDR2 is FQNNGV. CDR3 protein: CASSLVTSPYNEQFF. The DNA of the CDR3 is TGTGCCAGCAGCTTAGTTACTAGTCCGTACAATGAGCAGTTCTTC.

This clone turned up a few times. The chain joins TRBV9 to TRBJ1-2, with a weak D call TRBD1 (5 bases). V lost 5 bases, J lost 8 bases, and 19 bases lay in between. There are 14 residues in the CDR3. Looked up from germline, CDR1 is SGDLS and CDR2 is YYNGEE. The CDR3 reads CASRLPGGDGGYTF. CDR3 in DNA: TGTGCCAGCAGATTACCCGGGGGGGATGGAGGCTACACCTTC.

The chain combines TRBV7-9 with TRBJ2-5; no reliable D call. Trimming removed 5 bases at V and 10 bases at J, with 11 bases between. The CDR3 spans 11 residues. Germline lookup yields CDR1 SEHNR and CDR2 FQNEAQ (reference sequence). In DNA, the CDR3 is TGTGCCAGCAGCCCCATGATGATCCAGTACTTC. This encodes CASSPMMIQYF. The entire variable domain, with the rest obtained from reference TRBV7-9 and TRBJ2-5, is as follows: DTGVSQNPRHKITKRGQNVTFRCDPISEHNRLYWYRQTLGQGPEFLTYFQNEAQLEKSRLLSDRFSAERPKGSFSTLEIQRTEQGDSAMYLCASSPMMIQYFGPGTRLLVL.

This clone appeared once. V and J are TRBV3-1 (or the pseudogene TRBV3-2) and TRBJ1-3; 9 bases fit TRBD1. The CDR3 covers 16 residues. The germline CDR1 and CDR2 sequences are LGHDT and YNNKEL (reference sequence). V lost 0 bases, J lost 1 base, and 1 base stayed unmatched. In nucleotides, the CDR3 is TGTGCCAGCAGCCAAGAAGGGACAGGGTCTGGAAACACCATATATTTT. It translates to CASSQEGTGSGNTIYF.

The chain joins TRBV6-2 or TRBV6-3 to TRBJ1-5; 8 nucleotides agree with TRBD1. CDR3 length equals 16 residues. With 3 bases clipped from V and 6 bases from J, the junction kept 10 bases outside the gene matches. Germline loops: CDR1 MNHEY, CDR2 SVGEGT. The CDR3 region has the DNA TGTGCCAGCAGTTATCCGCTACAGGGGGGCGGTCAGCCCCAGCATTTT. Translation: CASSYPLQGGGQPQHF.

The chain carries TRBV19 and TRBJ1-1; TRBD1 matches 7 bases. The germline CDR1 and CDR2 sequences are LNHDA and SQIVND (reference sequence). The CDR3 is 15 residues long. With 3 bases clipped from V and 7 bases from J, the junction kept 11 bases outside the gene matches. CDR3 DNA: TGTGCCAGTAGTATTCCGAGGGGGCGGAGTGGTGAAGCTTTCTTT. This encodes CASSIPRGRSGEAFF.

Remarks on this clone: Different DNA sequences within this sample yield the same CDR3. V gene TRBV27 combines with J gene TRBJ2-7, with D perhaps given as TRBD1 or TRBD2 (5 bases each). The CDR3 extends over 14 amino acids. Looked up from germline, CDR1 is MNHEY and CDR2 is SMNVEV (reference sequence). V was trimmed by 7 bases and J by 7 bases, leaving 20 bases between them. CDR3 nucleotides: TGTGCCAGCATTTCTCTGGGGGTGGGTCGGGAGCAGTACTTC. It specifies CASISLGVGREQYF.

V is TRBV2 and J is TRBJ1-3; TRBD1 might be the D (6 bases). Deletions cut 4 bases from V and 1 base from J, with 14 bases between. The CDR3 contains 16 residues. Germline-derived CDR1 and CDR2 are SNHLY and FYNNEI. The CDR3 loop reads CASSAGATGSGNTIYF. CDR3 DNA sequence: TGTGCCAGCAGTGCCGGGGCGACAGGATCTGGAAACACCATATATTTT.

This chain joins TRBV7-2 and TRBJ2-5; possible D gene TRBD1, 6 bases. Germline CDR1 is SGHTA and CDR2 is FQGNSA. The CDR3 runs to 17 residues. V was clipped by 0 bases and J by 5 bases, with 19 bases between them. In DNA form, the CDR3 reads TGTGCCAGCAGCTTAGCGGGGGCAGCCACCACCGGGGAGACCCAGTACTTC. It translates to CASSLAGAATTGETQYF.

The chain uses TRBV28 and TRBJ2-3; 8 bases agree with TRBD1. The CDR3 covers 15 residues. Germline CDR1 MDHEN, CDR2 SYDVKM. Trimming removed 8 bases from V and 1 base from J; junction bases left unmatched: 8. CDR3 DNA: TGTGCCAGCTCGGGTCCAGGGGGCGGCACAGATACGCAGTATTTT. Its translation is CASSGPGGGTDTQYF.

V is TRBV5-1 and J is TRBJ2-1, with D possibly being TRBD2 (6 bases). Per germline, CDR1 SGHRS and CDR2 YFSETQ. The CDR3 is made up of 14 amino acids. Trimming took 4 bases from V and 4 from J, leaving 12 bases between them. CDR3 nucleotides: TGCGCCAGCAGCGTGGGAGGAATATACAATGAGCAGTTCTTC. Protein product: CASSVGGIYNEQFF.

This clone showed up just a few times. The chain has TRBV7-2 and TRBJ2-3; TRBD1 aligns across 8 bases. The junction had 17 bases not matched to a gene; V was cut back by 1 base and J by 14 bases. Per germline, CDR1 SGHTA and CDR2 FQGNSA. CDR3 length equals 16 residues. The CDR3 nucleotides read TGTGCCAGCAGCTTAGGAGGGAACTTGGACAGGGAATATTTGTATTTT. It yields the protein CASSLGGNLDREYLYF.

This clone has more than one count but fewer than ten. The V and J genes are TRBV4-1 and TRBJ1-2; TRBD1 matches 7 bases. Germline V gene sequence: CDR1 MGHRA, CDR2 YSYEKL. With 2 bases clipped from V and 1 base from J, the junction kept 4 bases outside the gene matches. The CDR3 runs to 15 residues. Written as DNA, the CDR3 is TGCGCCAGCAGCCAAATGCCAGGGGGTAACTATGGCTACACCTTC. Residues: CASSQMPGGNYGYTF.

The chain uses TRBV5-1 and TRBJ2-5; TRBD2 aligns across 7 bases. The junction had 6 bases not matched to a gene; V was cut back by 4 bases and J by 3 bases. This CDR3 is built from 14 residues. CDR1 is SGHRS and CDR2 is YFSETQ in the germline V gene. The CDR3 here is CASSPRAGEETQYF. The CDR3 nucleotides are TGCGCCAGCAGCCCCAGGGCGGGGGAAGAGACCCAGTACTTC. Using reference TRBV5-1 and TRBJ2-5 for the parts outside the CDR3, the full variable domain is KAGVTQTPRYLIKTRGQQVTLSCSPISGHRSVSWYQQTPGQGLQFLFEYFSETQRNKGNFPGRFSGRQFSNSRSEMNVSTLELGDSALYLCASSPRAGEETQYFGPGTRLLVL.

V and J are TRBV28 and TRBJ2-1, with D tentatively TRBD1 (6 bases). Trimming shortened V by 2 bases and J by 1 base, and 9 bases separated the two germline ends. Germline loops: CDR1 MDHEN, CDR2 SYDVKM. This CDR3 spans 15 amino acids. CDR3 loop: CASSLTGYSYNEQFF. The CDR3 coding sequence is TGTGCCAGCAGTTTAACAGGGTATTCCTACAATGAGCAGTTCTTC.

The rearrangement links TRBV27 to TRBJ1-2; 10 bases are a match to TRBD1. After removal of 8 bases from V and 8 bases from J, the junction contained 11 bases not matched to a gene. Germline V gene data show CDR1 as MNHEY and CDR2 as SMNVEV (reference sequence). The CDR3 runs 14 residues. The CDR3 spells CASSVGTGVGGYTF. CDR3 nucleotide sequence: TGTGCCAGCTCAGTGGGGACAGGGGTGGGAGGCTACACCTTC.

This clone appeared many times. The chain couples TRBV7-9 to TRBJ2-7, with a weak D call TRBD1 (6 bases). The germline V and J ends were trimmed by 1 base and 2 bases, with 15 bases remaining between them. The CDR3 runs 16 residues. Germline V gene sequence: CDR1 SEHNR, CDR2 FQNEAQ (reference sequence). The CDR3 sequence: CASSLGVGAGAYEQYF. The DNA of the CDR3 is TGTGCCAGCAGCTTAGGGGTCGGGGCAGGGGCCTACGAGCAGTACTTC.

The CDR3 DNA reads as TGTGCCAGATTTACCGGCACAGATACGCAGTATTTT. Residues: CARFTGTDTQYF. This sequence joins TRBV12-3 or TRBV12-4 and TRBJ2-3; D not certain. The CDR3 totals 12 residues. V gave up 9 bases and J gave up 1 base, with 8 bases separating them.

The chain has TRBV27 and TRBJ1-1, with unresolved D. V was shortened by 6 bases and J by 1 base, with 12 bases between the two germline ends. CDR1 and CDR2 (germline): MNHEY, SMNVEV (reference sequence). The CDR3 runs to 14 residues. The CDR3 bases are TGTGCCAGCAGGGTAACGGGGAAGAACACTGAAGCTTTCTTT. It codes for CASRVTGKNTEAFF.

The chain combines TRBV15 with TRBJ1-5; D gene unclear. This CDR3 comprises 14 residues. Trimming removed 1 base at V and 5 bases at J, with 9 bases between. Per the germline V gene, CDR1 is LNHNV and CDR2 is YYDKDF (reference sequence). CDR3: CATSRAGRDQPQHF. CDR3 DNA sequence: TGTGCCACCAGCAGAGCCGGGAGGGATCAGCCCCAGCATTTT.